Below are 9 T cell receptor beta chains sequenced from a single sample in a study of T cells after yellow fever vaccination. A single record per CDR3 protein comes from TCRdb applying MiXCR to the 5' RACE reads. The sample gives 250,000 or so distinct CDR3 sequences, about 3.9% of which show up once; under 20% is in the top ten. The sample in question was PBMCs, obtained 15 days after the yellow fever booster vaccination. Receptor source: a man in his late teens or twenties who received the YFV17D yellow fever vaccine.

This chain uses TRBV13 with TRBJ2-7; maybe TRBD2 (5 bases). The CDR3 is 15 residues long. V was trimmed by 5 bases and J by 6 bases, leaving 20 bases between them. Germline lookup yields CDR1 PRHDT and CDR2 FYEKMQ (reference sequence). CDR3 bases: TGTGCCAGCAGCCGAGGGCGTGGAGTGCCCCGCGAGCAGTACTTC. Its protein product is CASSRGRGVPREQYF.

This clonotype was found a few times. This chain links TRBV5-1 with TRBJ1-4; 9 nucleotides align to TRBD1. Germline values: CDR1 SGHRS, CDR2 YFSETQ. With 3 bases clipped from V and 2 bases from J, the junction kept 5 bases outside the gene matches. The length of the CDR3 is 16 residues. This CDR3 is CASSWQGTGTNEKLFF. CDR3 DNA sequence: TGCGCCAGCAGCTGGCAAGGGACAGGGACTAATGAAAAACTGTTTTTT.

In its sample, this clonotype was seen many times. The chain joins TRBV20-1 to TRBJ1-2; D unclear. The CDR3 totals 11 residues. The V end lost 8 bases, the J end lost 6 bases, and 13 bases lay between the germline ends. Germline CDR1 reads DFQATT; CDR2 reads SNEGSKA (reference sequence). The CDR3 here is CSPRMDHGYTF. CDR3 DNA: TGCAGTCCCAGGATGGATCATGGCTACACCTTC.

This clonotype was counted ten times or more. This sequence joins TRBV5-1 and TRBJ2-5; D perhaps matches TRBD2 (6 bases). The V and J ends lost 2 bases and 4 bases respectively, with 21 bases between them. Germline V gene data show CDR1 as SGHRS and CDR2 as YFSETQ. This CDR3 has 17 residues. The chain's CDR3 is CASSFTPTAAGRETQYF. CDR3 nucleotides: TGCGCCAGCAGCTTCACTCCGACGGCGGCGGGGCGAGAGACCCAGTACTTC.

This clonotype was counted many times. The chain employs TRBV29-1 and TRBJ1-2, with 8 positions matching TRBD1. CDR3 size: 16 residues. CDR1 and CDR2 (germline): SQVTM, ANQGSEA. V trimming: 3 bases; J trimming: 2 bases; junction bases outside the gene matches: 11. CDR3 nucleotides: TGCAGCGTTGACGGGGTGGTATCAGGGGGCAACTATGGCTACACCTTC. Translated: CSVDGVVSGGNYGYTF.

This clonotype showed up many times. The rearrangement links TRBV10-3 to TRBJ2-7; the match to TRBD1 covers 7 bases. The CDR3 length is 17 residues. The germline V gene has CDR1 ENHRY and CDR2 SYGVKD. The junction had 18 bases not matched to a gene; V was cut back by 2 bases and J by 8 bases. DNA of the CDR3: TGTGCCATCAGTGAGGGCGGACCCGGGACAGCCATTAATAAGCAGTACTTC. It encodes CAISEGGPGTAINKQYF.

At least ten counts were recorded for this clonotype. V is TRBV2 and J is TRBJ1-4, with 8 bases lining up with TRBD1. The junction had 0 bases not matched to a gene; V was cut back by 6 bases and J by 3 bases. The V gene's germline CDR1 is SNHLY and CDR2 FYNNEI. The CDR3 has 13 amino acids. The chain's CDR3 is CASRGQANEKLFF. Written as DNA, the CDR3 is TGTGCCAGCAGGGGACAGGCTAATGAAAAACTGTTTTTT.

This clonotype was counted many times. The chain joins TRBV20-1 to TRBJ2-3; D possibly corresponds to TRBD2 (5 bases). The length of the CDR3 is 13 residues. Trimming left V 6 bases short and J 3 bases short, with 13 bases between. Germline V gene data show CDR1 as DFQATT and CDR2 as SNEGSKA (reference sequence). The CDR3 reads CSATPPGTDTQYF. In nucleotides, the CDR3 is TGCAGTGCCACGCCGCCGGGGACAGATACGCAGTATTTT.

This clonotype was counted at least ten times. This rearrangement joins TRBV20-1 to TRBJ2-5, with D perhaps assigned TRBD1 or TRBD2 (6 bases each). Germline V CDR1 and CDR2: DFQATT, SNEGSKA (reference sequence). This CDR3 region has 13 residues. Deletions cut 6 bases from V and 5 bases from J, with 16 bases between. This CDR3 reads CSAGPGAWETQYF. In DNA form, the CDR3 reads TGCAGTGCCGGGCCGGGGGCCTGGGAGACCCAGTACTTC.